The clone carrying this T cell receptor (beta chain) was picked up a small number of times. The CDR3 is made up of 15 amino acids. The V gene's germline CDR1 is LNHDA and CDR2 SQIVND (reference sequence). The ends were cut back, 2 bases at V and 0 bases at J, with 8 bases in the middle. This sample was included in a study of blood T cell repertoires in COVID-19. Turning to the study itself: Donors in the United States, Italy and Spain gave samples during acute or convalescent COVID-19. T cells, B-cell-depleted T cells, or PBMCs provided the cDNA or gDNA that served as material.

In the original workflow: Amplification with reference gene primers provided the estimates of nucleated cell counts. The table came from immunoSEQ multiplex PCR; TCRdb's copy has only in-frame clones and leaves some out. V and J calls and clone size are as listed in that table; D and trimming were resolved from the DNA. The sample records about 200,000 clones, around 90% being singletons. The receptor was derived from a man in his 60s who had recovered from COVID-19. The gene calls are TRBV19 and TRBJ1-3; D remains ambiguous. The source material was peripheral blood. CDR3 in DNA: TGTGCCAGTAGTATATGGCTGAACTCTGGAAACACCATATATTTT. It codes for CASSIWLNSGNTIYF.